This TCR beta chain appears in the sequencing data of a study of control samples from healthy donors and cancer patients. CDR3 length: 14 residues. The germline V and J ends were trimmed by 7 bases and 0 bases, with 10 bases remaining between them. Germline CDR1 and CDR2: MDHEN and SYDVKM. The protocol was immunoSEQ multiplex PCR, while the TCRdb copy is restricted to in-frame clones and leaves out a portion. This table has some 74,000 clones, 94% appearing once. The receptor was derived from a woman in her 30s in good health. The sequencing sample was made of blood. The V gene is TRBV28, the J gene TRBJ1-5; no definite D call. For the CDR3, the DNA is TGTGCCAGCAAAGGAGAATATAGCAATCAGCCCCAGCATTTT. This encodes CASKGEYSNQPQHF.